The 8 T cell receptor beta chains in this list originate from one sample, sequenced in a study of response to subunit inactivated influenza vaccine (dated by TCRdb to 2017 to 2018). This sample's time point label indicates: around 47 days after influenza vaccine administration. Libraries were constructed by RT-PCR. The sequencer listed for this sample is Illumina HiSeq 2500. In-frame beta chains were kept once TCRdb had trimmed the public reads at Q25 with fastp and called clones with MiXCR. Rows matching on CDR3 protein sequence are summarized as one entry with the most common DNA and genes. This sample is represented by approximately 480,000 distinct CDR3 sequences; approximately 11% of them were singletons. Approximately 12% of the sample lies in the top ten. The specimen comprised PBMCs from blood, sampled 45 days after vaccination. The receptors come from a man aged 50 to 59 who received an inactivated influenza vaccine. Donor details come from another sample of the same person, matched by shared clones.

Regarding this clonotype: The junction shows a germline mismatch at one end, possibly a read error. The chain joins TRBV12-3 or TRBV12-4 to TRBJ2-4; maybe TRBD1 (6 bases). The CDR3 is made up of 16 amino acids. The CDR3 DNA sequence: TGTTCCAGCAGTACAGGACAGAGCCCAGCCAAAAGCATTCAGTACTTC. Protein sequence: CSSSTGQSPAKSIQYF.

This clonotype was counted at least ten times. V is TRBV7-2 and J is TRBJ1-2; 8 bases match TRBD1. Looked up from germline, CDR1 is SGHTA and CDR2 is FQGNSA. The V gene end was trimmed by 5 bases and the J gene end by 4 bases; junction bases not matched to a gene: 9. The CDR3 sequence is 15 residues long. This CDR3 is CASSTGQVVTYGYTF. The CDR3 DNA is TGTGCCAGCAGCACGGGACAGGTTGTAACCTATGGCTACACCTTC.

This clonotype was found many times. J is TRBJ2-1 and V is TRBV20-1; D perhaps matches TRBD1 (6 bases). Trimming took off 7 bases at V and 7 bases at J, with 23 bases between the two ends. CDR3 length: 15 amino acids. CDR1 is DFQATT and CDR2 is SNEGSKA in the germline V gene (reference sequence). CDR3 region: CSVDQRGSRPNEQFF. For the CDR3, the DNA is TGCAGTGTTGACCAGAGGGGGTCTCGACCGAATGAGCAGTTCTTC.

J is TRBJ2-5 and V is TRBV4-3; tentatively, D is TRBD2 (5 bases). Germline V gives CDR1 LGHNA, CDR2 YSLEER. Trimming cost V 0 bases and J 7 bases, with 15 bases left between them. The CDR3 loop spans 15 amino acids. CDR3 sequence: CASSQESRAGGTQYF. For the CDR3, the DNA is TGCGCCAGCAGCCAAGAAAGCAGAGCCGGAGGGACCCAGTACTTC.

This clonotype was seen a few times. The CDR3 sequence: CASSYGAGMGNQPQHF. The CDR3 DNA reads TGTGCCAGCAGTTATGGGGCAGGGATGGGCAATCAGCCCCAGCATTTT. The rearrangement joins TRBV6-2 or TRBV6-3 to TRBJ1-5; TRBD1 might be the D (5 bases). The CDR3 is 16 residues long. The germline CDR1 and CDR2 sequences are MNHEY and SVGEGT. V was shortened by 3 bases and J by 2 bases, with 14 bases between the two germline ends.

This rearrangement joins TRBV20-1 to TRBJ2-7; tentative D call: TRBD2 (5 bases). The CDR3 totals 14 residues. In germline, CDR1 is DFQATT, CDR2 SNEGSKA (reference sequence). Trimming took off 1 base at V and 2 bases at J, with 12 bases between the two ends. The chain's CDR3 is CSARGSALAYEQYF. In DNA, the CDR3 is TGCAGTGCTAGAGGTTCGGCACTAGCCTACGAGCAGTACTTC.

This clonotype was picked up a small number of times. A read error may produce the germline difference seen at one junction end. V usage is TRBV7-2 and J usage is TRBJ1-6, with 8 bases fitting TRBD1. Germline CDR1 SGHTA, CDR2 FQGNSA. This CDR3 is built from 13 residues. The CDR3 here is CGTGRNIDSPLHF. In DNA, the CDR3 is TGCGGGACAGGACGAAACATAGATTCACCCCTCCACTTT. Based on the CDR3 plus reference TRBV7-2 and TRBJ1-6, the full variable domain is GAGVSQSPSNKVTEKGKDVELRCDPISGHTALYWYRQSLGQGLEFLIYFQGNSAPDKSGLPSDRFSAERTGGSVSTLTIQRTQQEDSAVYLCGTGRNIDSPLHFGNGTRLTVT.

This clonotype was picked up many times. The genes are TRBV4-2 and TRBJ2-2; tentative D call: TRBD1 (6 bases). Trimming stripped 0 bases from V and 1 base from J, with 18 bases between. The CDR3 has 19 amino acids. CDR1 and CDR2 from the germline V gene are LGHNA and YNFKEQ. The CDR3 is CASSQDQFVLDRNTGELFF. CDR3 in DNA: TGTGCCAGCAGCCAAGATCAGTTTGTTTTGGACAGGAACACCGGGGAGCTGTTTTTT.